This paragraph reports one T cell receptor beta chain. This entry belongs to a study of blood T cell repertoires in COVID-19. Study as a whole: PBMCs, B-cell-depleted T cells, or T cells provided the cDNA or gDNA that made up the material.

The authors' processing: Scientists estimated how many nucleated cells there were by amplifying reference gene primers. Measured with immunoSEQ multiplex PCR; TCRdb has only the in-frame clones, and not every one. The V and J calls and clone size are taken from that table; D and trimming were inferred from the DNA. The table has about 350,000 clones, about nine tenths seen once. Germline lookup yields CDR1 DFQATT and CDR2 SNEGSKA (reference sequence). The V gene end was trimmed by 3 bases and the J gene end by 8 bases; junction bases not matched to a gene: 5. The CDR3 runs to 14 residues. In assigning cohorts, the study relied on participant-reported clinical history.

The TCR was taken from a woman aged 30 to 39 who had been exposed to COVID-19. Sequencing was carried out using PBMCs or T cells enriched from blood (not recorded which). The rearrangement uses TRBV20-1 and TRBJ2-1; 12 bases are shared with TRBD2. CDR3 residues: CSASNLAGGDEQFF. The CDR3 coding sequence is TGCAGTGCTAGTAACCTAGCGGGAGGGGATGAGCAGTTCTTC.